These 13 T cell receptor beta chains were all obtained from the same sample, sequenced in a study of neoadjuvant anti-PD-1 for oral cavity cancer. Generated by immunoSEQ multiplex PCR, the TCRdb table keeps only in-frame clones and is missing some. The repertoire holds 15,000 or so clones, with approximately 66% as singletons. The source material was PBMCs, sampled before nivolumab (anti-PD-1) treatment. The source is a person aged 35-80 years with oral cavity squamous cell carcinoma.

The chain employs TRBV27 and TRBJ1-6; D gene uncertain. V was shortened by 6 bases and J by 10 bases, with 19 bases between the two germline ends. There are 15 residues in the CDR3. Germline loops: CDR1 MNHEY, CDR2 SMNVEV (reference sequence). The DNA for the CDR3 is TGTGCCAGCAGAACCACAGATATCATGGACTCACCCCTCCACTTT. It encodes CASRTTDIMDSPLHF.

The chain carries TRBV18 and TRBJ1-1; no clear D. CDR1 is KGHSH and CDR2 is LQKENI in the germline V gene. V lost 8 bases and J lost 1, with 8 bases in between. The CDR3 has 12 amino acids. Here the CDR3 DNA reads TGTGCCAGCACCAGACAGAACACTGAAGCTTTCTTT. Translated: CASTRQNTEAFF.

This sequence joins TRBV7-6 and TRBJ2-1; no clear D gene. This CDR3 region has 11 residues. From germline, CDR1 is SGHVS and CDR2 FNYEAQ. V shed 2 bases and J shed 7 bases, with 3 bases lying between them. The chain's CDR3 is CASSLSNEQFF. The CDR3 DNA follows: TGTGCCAGCAGCTTATCAAATGAGCAGTTCTTC.

The chain links TRBV5-4 to TRBJ1-4; D uncertain. V gave up 2 bases and J gave up 9 bases, with 8 bases separating them. The CDR3 extends over 12 amino acids. The V gene's germline CDR1 is SGHNT and CDR2 YYREEE (reference sequence). The CDR3 bases are TGTGCCAGCAGCTTCTCCTCGCAAAAACTGTTTTTT. Amino acids: CASSFSSQKLFF.

The gene calls are TRBV6-1 and TRBJ2-7; 7 nucleotides line up with TRBD1. This CDR3 is 15 amino acids long. CDR1 and CDR2 from the germline V gene are MNHNS and SASEGT. V gave up 6 bases and J gave up 0 bases; unmatched junction bases: 8. CDR3 region: CASSHNQGDSYEQYF. The CDR3 DNA follows: TGTGCCAGCAGCCATAACCAGGGGGACTCCTACGAGCAGTACTTC.

This chain joins TRBV7-2 and TRBJ1-1, with D maybe TRBD1 (5 bases). The CDR3 runs to 16 residues. Germline CDR1 is SGHTA and CDR2 is FQGNSA. Trimming shortened V by 2 bases and J by 4 bases, and 17 bases separated the two germline ends. CDR3 nucleotides: TGTGCCAGCAGCTTAAAAAGGGCAGGGCTCGGCACTGAAGCTTTCTTT. Translation: CASSLKRAGLGTEAFF.

This chain links TRBV7-6 with TRBJ1-6; D is undetermined. The CDR3 consists of 16 residues. V was shortened by 2 bases and J by 14 bases, with 22 bases between the two germline ends. The germline V gene encodes CDR1 SGHVS and CDR2 FNYEAQ. For the CDR3, the DNA is TGTGCCAGCAGCTTATTAGGTGGGAACCCCCCTACGGCCCTCCACTTT. As protein: CASSLLGGNPPTALHF.

The chain is built from TRBV4-2 and TRBJ1-2; maybe TRBD1 (6 bases). Germline V gene sequence: CDR1 LGHNA, CDR2 YNFKEQ. The CDR3 is made up of 13 amino acids. V was shortened by 3 bases and J by 8 bases, with 13 bases between the two germline ends. CDR3 nucleotides: TGTGCCAGCAGCCAGAGACAGGCGGGGGGCTACACCTTC. It encodes CASSQRQAGGYTF.

The chain carries TRBV19 and TRBJ1-1; TRBD1 is a possible D gene (6 bases). Trimming pared 8 bases from V and 3 bases from J, leaving 10 bases between. Germline V gene data show CDR1 as LNHDA and CDR2 as SQIVND (reference sequence). The CDR3 runs 12 residues. CDR3 nucleotides: TGTGCCAGTTCCTCAGGGGACACTGAAGCTTTCTTT. As protein: CASSSGDTEAFF. Using reference TRBV19 and TRBJ1-1 for the parts outside the CDR3, the full variable domain is DGGITQSPKYLFRKEGQNVTLSCEQNLNHDAMYWYRQDPGQGLRLIYYSQIVNDFQKGDIAEGYSVSREKKESFPLTVTSAQKNPTAFYLCASSSGDTEAFFGQGTRLTVV.

The genes are TRBV9 and TRBJ2-3; unclear D gene. V was trimmed by 1 base and J by 4 bases, leaving 10 bases between them. This CDR3 is built from 14 residues. Germline CDR1 is SGDLS and CDR2 is YYNGEE. The CDR3 loop is CASSVISGPDTQYF. The CDR3 region has the DNA TGTGCCAGCAGCGTAATCAGTGGGCCAGATACGCAGTATTTT.

This chain connects TRBV9 to TRBJ1-1; D unresolved. Germline-derived CDR1 and CDR2 are SGDLS and YYNGEE. V lost 3 bases, J lost 1 base, and 10 bases lay in between. The CDR3 consists of 14 residues. As DNA, the CDR3 is TGTGCCAGCAGCGCAGAAGGAGGGAACACTGAAGCTTTCTTT. Translating gives CASSAEGGNTEAFF.

This chain joins TRBV5-1 and TRBJ2-1; D ambiguous. This CDR3 comprises 16 residues. The germline gives CDR1 SGHRS, CDR2 YFSETQ. Between the trimmed V and J ends, which lost 2 bases and 5 bases, there was a span of 17 bases. CDR3 residues: CASSLTGQAWNNEQFF. CDR3 nucleotide sequence: TGCGCCAGCAGCTTAACCGGGCAGGCTTGGAACAATGAGCAGTTCTTC.

About this clone itself: At one of its ends the junction is not consistent with the germline gene, which may arise from a read error. The rearrangement uses TRBV5-1 and TRBJ2-7; D gene uncertain. The germline V gene has CDR1 SGHRS and CDR2 YFSETQ. This CDR3 is 12 amino acids long. CDR3 protein: CASSPPSFEQYF. Here the CDR3 DNA reads TGCGCCAGCAGCCCCCCCTCCTTCGAGCAGTACTTC.